This T cell receptor beta chain was found in a study of T-cell memory formation after mild COVID-19. TCR alpha and TCR beta cDNA libraries carrying sample barcodes and UMIs were produced by 5'RACE using constant-segment primers. TCRdb used MiXCR to reprocess the 5' RACE reads, holding one entry per CDR3 protein. The data show under 250,000 distinct CDR3 sequences, approximately 10% seen once. Whole-study findings and limits: The study found contracting CD4+ clones mainly in CM and EM and contracting CD8+ clones in EMRA. Cross-reactive memory apparently joined, as some responding clones appeared in pre-infection memory. There was a balanced CD4/CD8 profile in clones contracting day 15 to 85, and later expanders leaned CD4+.

This clonotype was counted between two and nine times. As yet, its antigen is unknown. This receptor was identified in a man aged 18 to 35 who had mild COVID-19 (a few samples of this study predate the infection). Cell type and time point are not known. The sequenced material came from PBMCs or a T cell subset sorted from them (not recorded which).

The CDR3 sequence is CSARGLTGPRGDTQYF. CDR3 nucleotide sequence: TGCAGTGCTAGAGGATTGACAGGGCCCCGCGGAGATACGCAGTATTTT. The chain uses TRBV20-1 and TRBJ2-3, with 7 bases fitting TRBD1. CDR1 DFQATT and CDR2 SNEGSKA come from the germline V gene (reference sequence). This CDR3 comprises 16 residues. V lost 1 base, J lost 5 bases, and 12 bases stayed unmatched.